The 29 T cell receptor beta chains reported below all come from one sample, sequenced in a study of memory CD4+ T cells and cytomegalovirus serostatus. The sort gate was single viable CD3+CD4+CD8-CD45RO+ cells for memory CD4+ T cells. Clones were read by immunoSEQ multiplex PCR, and TCRdb kept only the in-frame ones, dropping some. This sample carries approximately 63,000 clones, 80% of them seen once, and the ten largest clones take over 0.4%. The sequenced sample was memory CD4+ T cells from blood. The receptors stem from an adult in good health and CMV-seronegative. Some clones in this sample may be carry-over from other donors' samples.

The CDR3 DNA reads TGTGCCTGGAGTGTACAGGGATCATTGGGGAATGAGCAGTTCTTC. Translating gives CAWSVQGSLGNEQFF. The chain combines TRBV30 with TRBJ2-1; possibly TRBD1 for D (6 bases). The CDR3 runs to 15 residues. CDR1 is GTSNPN and CDR2 is SVGIG in the germline V gene (reference sequence). Trimming took 0 bases from V and 7 from J, leaving 16 bases between them. Combining the CDR3 with reference TRBV30 and TRBJ2-1 gives the whole variable domain SQTIHQWPATLVQPVGSPLSLECTVEGTSNPNLYWYRQAAGRGLQLLFYSVGIGQISSEVPQNLSASRPQDRQFILSSKKLLLSDSGFYLCAWSVQGSLGNEQFFGPGTRLTVL.

This clone was counted a few times. The chain has TRBV30 and TRBJ1-4, with 7 bases that match TRBD1. This CDR3 contains 14 residues. Looked up from germline, CDR1 is GTSNPN and CDR2 is SVGIG (reference sequence). Unmatched junction bases numbered 3, after V lost 0 bases and J lost 5 bases. In DNA form, the CDR3 reads TGTGCCTGGAGTGTAGGGGACAGCAATGAAAAACTGTTTTTT. It specifies CAWSVGDSNEKLFF.

The chain combines TRBV28 with TRBJ2-5, with 15 nucleotides matching TRBD2. CDR3 length: 18 amino acids. Germline trimming cut 3 bases from V and 5 bases from J; bases unmatched to any gene: 10. The V gene's germline CDR1 is MDHEN and CDR2 SYDVKM. This CDR3 is CASSFSWTSGRAEETQYF. DNA for the CDR3: TGTGCCAGCAGTTTTTCCTGGACTAGCGGGAGGGCCGAGGAGACCCAGTACTTC. The variable domain in full, with the rest retrieved from reference TRBV28 and TRBJ2-5, is DVKVTQSSRYLVKRTGEKVFLECVQDMDHENMFWYRQDPGLGLRLIYFSYDVKMKEKGDIPEGYSVSREKKERFSLILESASTNQTSMYLCASSFSWTSGRAEETQYFGPGTRLLVL.

This clone showed up just a few times. The rearrangement joins TRBV15 to TRBJ1-5, with D hard to call. From germline, CDR1 is LNHNV and CDR2 YYDKDF (reference sequence). V was clipped by 0 bases and J by 9 bases, with 15 bases between them. The CDR3 spans 15 residues. The CDR3 here is CATSRERLPVGPQHF. The CDR3 coding sequence is TGTGCCACCAGCAGAGAAAGGCTCCCCGTAGGGCCCCAGCATTTT.

The chain employs TRBV19 and TRBJ1-4; 8 positions match TRBD1. Losses at the gene ends were 5 bases for V and 7 bases for J; bases not matched to a gene: 9. The CDR3 loop spans 15 amino acids. Looked up from germline, CDR1 is LNHDA and CDR2 is SQIVND (reference sequence). As DNA, the CDR3 is TGTGCCAGTAGTGACCGAGGACAGGGCATTGAAAAACTGTTTTTT. It specifies CASSDRGQGIEKLFF.

This chain joins TRBV2 and TRBJ2-4; 7 nucleotides align to TRBD1. Losses at the gene ends were 4 bases for V and 8 bases for J; bases not matched to a gene: 14. Germline CDR1 and CDR2: SNHLY and FYNNEI. This CDR3 spans 16 amino acids. Here the CDR3 reads CASSAEGGALGDIQYF. The CDR3, as DNA: TGTGCCAGCAGTGCAGAAGGGGGCGCCCTCGGTGACATTCAGTACTTC.

V and J are TRBV13 and TRBJ2-7, with 9 positions matching TRBD1. The CDR3 sequence is 15 residues long. Germline lookup yields CDR1 PRHDT and CDR2 FYEKMQ (reference sequence). V shed 2 bases and J 5 bases; nucleotides not matched to a gene: 7. The CDR3 region has the DNA TGTGCCAGCAGCTTATTGGGACAGGGTGGCCACGAGCAGTACTTC. This sequence encodes CASSLLGQGGHEQYF.

V gene TRBV29-1 combines with J gene TRBJ1-1, with 9 bases lining up with TRBD1. The junction had 4 bases not matched to a gene; V was cut back by 7 bases and J by 4 bases. This CDR3 is built from 12 residues. Looked up from germline, CDR1 is SQVTM and CDR2 is ANQGSEA. CDR3 bases: TGCAGCGCCATGACAGGGGGCACTGAAGCTTTCTTT. Translated: CSAMTGGTEAFF.

V usage is TRBV5-1 and J usage is TRBJ2-3; the match to TRBD1 covers 8 bases. Looked up from germline, CDR1 is SGHRS and CDR2 is YFSETQ. V dropped 3 bases and J dropped 4; count of bases not matched to a gene: 7. CDR3 length: 15 amino acids. CDR3 amino acids: CASSSGQGPADTQYF. CDR3 in DNA: TGCGCCAGCAGCTCCGGACAGGGACCCGCAGATACGCAGTATTTT.

The gene calls are TRBV5-8 and TRBJ2-7; maybe TRBD2 (6 bases). Trimming shortened V by 4 bases and J by 0 bases, and 17 bases separated the two germline ends. The CDR3 runs to 16 residues. Germline CDR1 and CDR2: SGHTS and YDEGEE. In nucleotides, the CDR3 is TGTGCCAGCAGCCCAGTCAAGGGAGGCAACTCCTACGAGCAGTACTTC. This encodes CASSPVKGGNSYEQYF.

This clone has only one observation. Distinct nucleotide sequences in the sample also encode this CDR3. V is TRBV7-9 and J is TRBJ2-5, with 11 positions matching TRBD1. V was clipped by 1 base and J by 3 bases; unmatched bases: 4. CDR3 length: 16 amino acids. Germline V lookup: CDR1 SEHNR, CDR2 FQNEAQ (reference sequence). CDR3 DNA sequence: TGTGCCAGCAGCTTAGGGGACAGGGGGGTCAAAGAGACCCAGTACTTC. Amino acid sequence: CASSLGDRGVKETQYF.

This clone came up many times. The V and J genes are TRBV6-1 and TRBJ2-7, with D tentatively TRBD1 or TRBD2 (5 bases each). Germline-derived CDR1 and CDR2 are MNHNS and SASEGT. The CDR3 is 10 residues long. V dropped 8 bases and J dropped 7 bases, with 9 bases sitting between them. The CDR3 region has the DNA TGTGCCAGCCGAGAGGGGGAGCAGTACTTC. This encodes CASREGEQYF.

This rearrangement joins TRBV5-1 to TRBJ2-5; 9 positions match TRBD1. Germline loops: CDR1 SGHRS, CDR2 YFSETQ. This CDR3 comprises 15 residues. Trimming removed 4 bases from V and 2 bases from J; junction bases left unmatched: 6. The CDR3 here is CASSIGQGRQETQYF. CDR3 DNA: TGCGCCAGCAGCATAGGACAGGGGAGGCAAGAGACCCAGTACTTC.

The genes are TRBV2 and TRBJ2-2, with D perhaps TRBD2 (5 bases). Germline V lookup: CDR1 SNHLY, CDR2 FYNNEI. With 7 bases removed from V and 2 bases from J, the gap between germline ends came to 11 bases. The CDR3 contains 14 residues. CDR3 sequence (DNA): TGTGCCAGCATGCGGGCAGCAAACACCGGGGAGCTGTTTTTT. Translation gives CASMRAANTGELFF.

J is TRBJ1-3 and V is TRBV5-6; 7 bases match TRBD1. The germline V gene has CDR1 SGHDT and CDR2 YYEEEE. Trimming took 3 bases from V and 0 from J; bases not matched to a gene: 6. CDR3 length: 16 amino acids. The CDR3 sequence is CASSSGGLSSGNTIYF. The CDR3 coding sequence is TGTGCCAGCAGCTCAGGGGGACTATCCTCTGGAAACACCATATATTTT.

This sequence joins TRBV4-2 and TRBJ2-7, with 12 bases fitting TRBD1. J was trimmed by 7 bases and V by 0 bases; bases with no gene match: 7. The CDR3 runs to 16 residues. Germline CDR1 and CDR2: LGHNA and YNFKEQ. DNA for the CDR3: TGTGCCAGCAGCCAAGATCCCGGGACAGGGGGCGGGGAGCAGTACTTC. The encoded protein is CASSQDPGTGGGEQYF.

This chain joins TRBV7-9 and TRBJ1-3, with 9 bases that match TRBD1. Germline V gene sequence: CDR1 SEHNR, CDR2 FQNEAQ (reference sequence). This CDR3 comprises 14 residues. Trimming cost V 6 bases and J 0 bases; bases outside gene matches: 0. CDR3 DNA: TGTGCCAGCAGGACAGGGGGCTCTGGAAACACCATATATTTT. Translated, it gives CASRTGGSGNTIYF.

The chain has TRBV6-1 and TRBJ1-1; 7 bases line up with TRBD1. Per the germline V gene, CDR1 is MNHNS and CDR2 is SASEGT. This CDR3 spans 14 amino acids. The ends lost 5 bases at V and 3 bases at J; junction bases unmatched: 6. The CDR3 sequence: CASSLLTGDTEAFF. As DNA, the CDR3 is TGTGCCAGCAGTTTATTAACAGGGGACACTGAAGCTTTCTTT.

This chain uses TRBV7-2 with TRBJ2-2; a weak D match, TRBD2 (5 bases). V lost 2 bases and J lost 2, with 12 bases in between. The CDR3 has 16 amino acids. CDR1 is SGHTA and CDR2 is FQGNSA in the germline V gene. The CDR3: CASSLSVRANTGELFF. The CDR3 DNA follows: TGTGCCAGCAGCTTAAGTGTGAGGGCCAACACCGGGGAGCTGTTTTTT.

The chain has TRBV4-1 and TRBJ1-3, with D perhaps TRBD1 (6 bases). Deletions cut 1 base from V and 2 bases from J, with 15 bases between. The CDR3 length is 17 residues. Per germline, CDR1 MGHRA and CDR2 YSYEKL. The CDR3 DNA reads as TGCGCCAGCAGCCAAGTCCCTACTACAGGGCCTGGAAACACCATATATTTT. Amino acids: CASSQVPTTGPGNTIYF.

The rearrangement joins TRBV30 to TRBJ1-1; a possible D gene is TRBD1 (5 bases). V gave up 1 base and J gave up 0 bases, with 9 bases separating them. This CDR3 is 14 amino acids long. In germline, CDR1 is GTSNPN, CDR2 SVGIG (reference sequence). The CDR3: CAWSGGRLNTEAFF. DNA of the CDR3: TGTGCCTGGAGTGGGGGACGGTTGAACACTGAAGCTTTCTTT.

The chain links TRBV6-5 to TRBJ2-1; 7 bases align to TRBD1. This CDR3 region has 12 residues. V dropped 6 bases and J dropped 4; count of bases not matched to a gene: 0. Germline CDR1 is MNHEY and CDR2 is SVGAGI. CDR3 bases: TGTGCCAGCAGGGGACAGTACAATGAGCAGTTCTTC. As protein: CASRGQYNEQFF.

About this clone: The identical CDR3 is also encoded by other nucleotide sequences in the sample. This rearrangement joins TRBV18 to TRBJ1-1; D is perhaps TRBD1 (5 bases). Germline V gives CDR1 KGHSH, CDR2 LQKENI. Trimming removed 2 bases from V and 1 base from J, with 5 bases in between. The CDR3 runs to 13 residues. In DNA form, the CDR3 reads TGTGCCAGCTCACCAGGGGCGAACACTGAAGCTTTCTTT. Its protein is CASSPGANTEAFF.

The chain couples TRBV28 to TRBJ2-3, with 13 bases fitting TRBD2. CDR1 MDHEN and CDR2 SYDVKM come from the germline V gene. The CDR3 runs to 16 residues. Germline trimming cut 8 bases from V and 3 bases from J; bases unmatched to any gene: 8. DNA for the CDR3: TGTGCCAGCTCCGAGGGACTAGCGGGACCGACAGATACGCAGTATTTT. The encoded protein is CASSEGLAGPTDTQYF.

This chain joins TRBV6-1 and TRBJ2-1; 7 bases match TRBD1. The CDR3 is made up of 16 amino acids. Germline CDR1 MNHNS, CDR2 SASEGT. The J segment lost 3 bases and the V segment lost 2 bases, leaving 7 bases of the junction unmatched. The CDR3 loop reads CASSEQADRVYNEQFF. The CDR3 DNA is TGTGCCAGCAGTGAACAGGCCGACAGGGTCTACAATGAGCAGTTCTTC.

About this clone: Other nucleotide sequences in the sample specify the same CDR3. The rearrangement uses TRBV7-2 and TRBJ2-7, with TRBD1 as a possible D gene (6 bases). CDR3 length equals 13 residues. V was pared by 5 bases and J by 3 bases, with 11 bases between. In germline, CDR1 is SGHTA, CDR2 FQGNSA. The CDR3, as DNA: TGTGCCAGCAGCCCTAGGACAGTCTACGAGCAGTACTTC. Residues: CASSPRTVYEQYF.

This clone was seen only a few times. This rearrangement joins TRBV5-1 to TRBJ2-3; 11 nucleotides agree with TRBD2. The CDR3 is 16 residues long. The V segment lost 0 bases and the J segment 6 bases; nucleotides outside the gene matches: 6. Germline V gives CDR1 SGHRS, CDR2 YFSETQ. The CDR3 bases are TGCGCCAGCAGCTTGGCACTAGCGGGAGATGGGGATACGCAGTATTTT. Translated: CASSLALAGDGDTQYF.

J is TRBJ2-3 and V is TRBV30; TRBD2 matches at 7 bases. Germline V gene data show CDR1 as GTSNPN and CDR2 as SVGIG (reference sequence). V gave up 3 bases and J gave up 1 base; unmatched junction bases: 4. The CDR3 totals 14 residues. The CDR3 DNA follows: TGTGCCTGGAGACTAAGCGGGGGCACAGATACGCAGTATTTT. This translates into CAWRLSGGTDTQYF.

The chain has TRBV11-2 and TRBJ2-3, with 9 bases matching TRBD2. V lost 5 bases to trimming and J lost 2 bases; unmatched junction nucleotides: 8. Germline CDR1 is SGHAT and CDR2 is FQNNGV. The CDR3 totals 16 residues. Here the CDR3 reads CASSRLRGRDTDTQYF. Written as DNA, the CDR3 is TGTGCCAGCAGCCGGCTGCGCGGGAGGGACACAGATACGCAGTATTTT.